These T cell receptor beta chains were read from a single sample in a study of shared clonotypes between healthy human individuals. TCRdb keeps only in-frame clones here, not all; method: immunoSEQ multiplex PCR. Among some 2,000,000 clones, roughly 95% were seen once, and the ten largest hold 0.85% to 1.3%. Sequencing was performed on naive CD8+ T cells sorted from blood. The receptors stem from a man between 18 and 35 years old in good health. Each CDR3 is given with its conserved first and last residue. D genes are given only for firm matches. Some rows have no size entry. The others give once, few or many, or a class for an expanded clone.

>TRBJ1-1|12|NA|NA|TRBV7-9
TGTGCCAGCAGCTTAGAGCGGACTGAAGCTTTCTTT
CASSLERTEAFF
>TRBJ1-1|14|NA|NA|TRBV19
TGTGCCAGTAGGACACCAACATGGTCAGCTGGGACTTTCTTT
CASRTPTWSAGTFF
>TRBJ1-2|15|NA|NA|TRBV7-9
TGTGCCAGCAGCTTAGGCAGGGACGATAACTATGGCTACACCTTC
CASSLGRDDNYGYTF
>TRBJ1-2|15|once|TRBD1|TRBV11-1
TGTGCCAGCAGCTTATATGGGACAGATGATAATGGCTACACCTTC
CASSLYGTDDNGYTF
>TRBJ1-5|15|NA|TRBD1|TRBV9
TGTGCCAGCAGCGAGGGACAGGCTAGCAATCAGCCCCAGCATTTT
CASSEGQASNQPQHF
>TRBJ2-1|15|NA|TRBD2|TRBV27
TGTGCCAGCAGTTTCGCTAGCGGGGGGTTTGATGAGCAGTTCTTC
CASSFASGGFDEQFF
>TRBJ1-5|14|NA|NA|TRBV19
TGTGCCAGTAGTATCGGAGCAGGGAGTCAGCCCCAGCATTTT
CASSIGAGSQPQHF
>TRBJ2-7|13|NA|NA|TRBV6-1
TGTGCCAGCAGATGGGTAGCGCTCTACGAGCAGTACTTC
CASRWVALYEQYF
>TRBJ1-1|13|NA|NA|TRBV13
TGTGCCAGCAGCTTAGTACAGAACACTGAAGCTTTCTTT
CASSLVQNTEAFF
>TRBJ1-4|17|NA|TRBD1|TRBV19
TGTGCCAGTAGAGAGGACAGGGAAGACGCAACTAATGAAAAACTGTTTTTT
CASREDREDATNEKLFF
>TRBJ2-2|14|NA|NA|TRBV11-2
TGTGCCAGCAGCTTGTACGGGGGCGCCGGGGAGCTGTTTTTT
CASSLYGGAGELFF
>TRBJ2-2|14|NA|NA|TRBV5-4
TGTGCCAGCAGCTTGGTACCGAACACCGGGGAGCTGTTTTTT
CASSLVPNTGELFF
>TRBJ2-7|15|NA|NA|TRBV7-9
TGTGCCAGCAGCTTATCGACAGGGAGGACCTACGAGCAGTACTTC
CASSLSTGRTYEQYF
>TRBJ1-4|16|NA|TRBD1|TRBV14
TGTGCCAGCAGCCATTTCACCGGGACAGGGGAAGAAAAACTGTTTTTT
CASSHFTGTGEEKLFF
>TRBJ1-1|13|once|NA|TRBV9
TGTGCCAGCAGCCCCCCACAACGCCTGGAAGCTTTCTTT
CASSPPQRLEAFF
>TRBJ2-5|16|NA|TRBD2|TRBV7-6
TGTGCCAGCAGCTTAATAGCGGGGGGGCTCCAAGAGACCCAGTACTTC
CASSLIAGGLQETQYF
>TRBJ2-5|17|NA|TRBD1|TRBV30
TGTGCCTGGAGTTGGTTAGTAGGACAGGGGTTTTTGGAGACCCAGTACTTC
CAWSWLVGQGFLETQYF
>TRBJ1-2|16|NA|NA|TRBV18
TGTGCCAGCTCAGCGGAATTAAGAACTAGTGACTATGGCTACACCTTC
CASSAELRTSDYGYTF
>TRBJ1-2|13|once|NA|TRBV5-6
TGTGCCAGCAGCTTGGTCTCAGGGATAGGCTACACCTTC
CASSLVSGIGYTF
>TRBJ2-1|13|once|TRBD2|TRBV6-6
TGTGCCAGCAGCCCGGGGGGGCGCAATGAGCAGTTCTTC
CASSPGGRNEQFF
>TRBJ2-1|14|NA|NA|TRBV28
TGTGCCAGCTCCCGAGGGATTAATTACAATGAGCAGTTCTTC
CASSRGINYNEQFF
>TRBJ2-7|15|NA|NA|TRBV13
TGTGCCAGCAGCTTAGCCCCGGAGAGGGACTACGAGCAGTACTTC
CASSLAPERDYEQYF
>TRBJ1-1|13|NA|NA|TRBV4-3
TGCGCCAGCAGCCAAGTAGGGTACACTGAAGCTTTCTTT
CASSQVGYTEAFF
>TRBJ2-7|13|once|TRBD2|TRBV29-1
TGCAGCGTTGAGTCTAGCGGAGCCTACGAGCAGTACTTC
CSVESSGAYEQYF
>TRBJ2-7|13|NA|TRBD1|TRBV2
TGTGCCAGCAGGGGGACAGGCAACTACGAGCAGTACTTC
CASRGTGNYEQYF
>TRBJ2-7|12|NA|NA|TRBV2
TGTGCCAGCACGTCAGATCCCTACGAGCAGTACTTC
CASTSDPYEQYF
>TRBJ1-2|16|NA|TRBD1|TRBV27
TGTGCCAGCAGTCCTCTAGGGACAGGGAACTCAAGGGGCTACACCTTC
CASSPLGTGNSRGYTF
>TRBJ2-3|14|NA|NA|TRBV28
TGTGCCAGCAGTTTAACAGGGTGGACAGATACGCAGTATTTT
CASSLTGWTDTQYF
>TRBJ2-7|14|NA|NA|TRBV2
TGTGCCAGCAGTGCGTTCCAAGAAAACTACGAGCAGTACTTC
CASSAFQENYEQYF
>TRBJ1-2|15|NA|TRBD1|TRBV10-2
TGCGCCAGCAGTGAGTCCCCAGGGGGAATTGGTGGCTACACCTTC
CASSESPGGIGGYTF
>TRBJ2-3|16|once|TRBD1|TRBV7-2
TGTGCCAGCAGCTTATTCACCGGGACAGGCACAGATACGCAGTATTTT
CASSLFTGTGTDTQYF
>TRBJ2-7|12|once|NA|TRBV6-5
TGTGCCAGCAGAGGGTCGATTTCCGAGCAGTACTTC
CASRGSISEQYF
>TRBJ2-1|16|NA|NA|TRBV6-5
TGTGCCAGCAGTTACTCGTGGGGGGAGCGTTTAAATGAGCAGTTCTTC
CASSYSWGERLNEQFF
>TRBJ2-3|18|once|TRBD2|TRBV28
TGTGCCAGCACCGTGGGCCTAGCGGGGGGGTGGGGCACAGATACGCAGTATTTT
CASTVGLAGGWGTDTQYF
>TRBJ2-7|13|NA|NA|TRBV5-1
TGCGCCAGCAGCATAGGGCCATCCTACGAGCAGTACTTC
CASSIGPSYEQYF
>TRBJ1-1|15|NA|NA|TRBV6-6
TGTGCCAGCAGTTACTCTCCAGGGATGAACACTGAAGCTTTCTTT
CASSYSPGMNTEAFF
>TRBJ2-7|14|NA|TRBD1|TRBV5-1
TGCGCCAGCAGCTGGACAGGGGACCCGAACGAGCAGTACTTC
CASSWTGDPNEQYF
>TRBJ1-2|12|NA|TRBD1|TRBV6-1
TGTGCCAGTACGACAGGGGGCTATGGCTACACCTTC
CASTTGGYGYTF
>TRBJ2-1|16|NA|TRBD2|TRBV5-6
TGTGCCAGCAGCTGGATGACTAGCGGACTCCACAATGAGCAGTTCTTC
CASSWMTSGLHNEQFF
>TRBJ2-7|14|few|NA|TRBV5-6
TGTGCCAGCAGCTTGGGGGGGCATTTCTACGAGCAGTACTTC
CASSLGGHFYEQYF
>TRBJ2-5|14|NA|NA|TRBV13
TGTGCCAGCAGCCTCAGACAGGACCAAGAGACCCAGTACTTC
CASSLRQDQETQYF
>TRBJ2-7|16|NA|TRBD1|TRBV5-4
TGTGCCAGCAGCTTGCGGGGGGACAGGGAAGGTCACGAGCAGTACTTC
CASSLRGDREGHEQYF
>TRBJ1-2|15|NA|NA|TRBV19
TGTGCCAGTAGTGGATTCTCTTGGGAAAACTATGGCTACACCTTC
CASSGFSWENYGYTF
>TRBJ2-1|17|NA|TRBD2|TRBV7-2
TGTGCCAGCAGCTTAGGTCTGATGGGACTAGCCCTTGATGAGCAGTTCTTC
CASSLGLMGLALDEQFF
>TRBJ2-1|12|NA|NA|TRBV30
TGTGCCGGGATCTACGTTACCAATGAGCAGTTCTTC
CAGIYVTNEQFF
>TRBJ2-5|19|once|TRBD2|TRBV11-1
TGTGCCAGCAGCTTAGCCCTCCTTAGGGCTAGCGGGGGCGAAGAGACCCAGTACTTC
CASSLALLRASGGEETQYF
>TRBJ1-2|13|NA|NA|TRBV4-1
TGCGCCAGCAGCCAAGACAGCAGGGATGGCTACACCTTC
CASSQDSRDGYTF
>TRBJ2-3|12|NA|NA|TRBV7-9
TGTGCCAGCACCAATGTCGCAGATACGCAGTATTTT
CASTNVADTQYF
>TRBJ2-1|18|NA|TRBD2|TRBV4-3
TGCGCCAGCAGCCAAGTTCCACTAGCGGGAGACTCCTACAATGAGCAGTTCTTC
CASSQVPLAGDSYNEQFF